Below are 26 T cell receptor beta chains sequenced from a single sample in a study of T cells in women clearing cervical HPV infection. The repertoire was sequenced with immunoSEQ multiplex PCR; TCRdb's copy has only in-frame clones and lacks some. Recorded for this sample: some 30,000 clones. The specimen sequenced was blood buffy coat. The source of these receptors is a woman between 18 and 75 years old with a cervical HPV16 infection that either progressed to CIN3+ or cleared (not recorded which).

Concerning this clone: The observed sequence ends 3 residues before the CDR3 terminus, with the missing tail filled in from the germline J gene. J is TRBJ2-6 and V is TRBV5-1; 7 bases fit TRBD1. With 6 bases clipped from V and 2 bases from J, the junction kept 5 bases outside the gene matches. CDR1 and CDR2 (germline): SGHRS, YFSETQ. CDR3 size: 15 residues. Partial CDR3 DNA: TGCGCCAGCACCCTAGGGGGCGCTGGGGCCAACGTC. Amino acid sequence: CASTLGGAGANV. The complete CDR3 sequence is CASTLGGAGANVLTF.

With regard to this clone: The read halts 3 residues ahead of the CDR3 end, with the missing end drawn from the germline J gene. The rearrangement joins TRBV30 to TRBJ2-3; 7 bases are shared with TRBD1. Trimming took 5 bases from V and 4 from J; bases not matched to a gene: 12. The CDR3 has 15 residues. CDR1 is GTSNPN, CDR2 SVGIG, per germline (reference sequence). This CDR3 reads CAWGEQGLIADTQYF. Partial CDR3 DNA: TGTGCCTGGGGGGAACAGGGGTTGATAGCAGATACG.

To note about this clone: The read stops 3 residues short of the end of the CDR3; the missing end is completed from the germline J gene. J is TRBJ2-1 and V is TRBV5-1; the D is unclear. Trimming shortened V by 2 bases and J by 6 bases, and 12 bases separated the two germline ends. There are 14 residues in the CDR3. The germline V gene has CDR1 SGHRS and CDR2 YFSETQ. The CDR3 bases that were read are TGCGCCAGCAGCTTTTCTTGGCCTAGCAATGAG. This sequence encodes CASSFSWPSNE. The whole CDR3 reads CASSFSWPSNEQFF.

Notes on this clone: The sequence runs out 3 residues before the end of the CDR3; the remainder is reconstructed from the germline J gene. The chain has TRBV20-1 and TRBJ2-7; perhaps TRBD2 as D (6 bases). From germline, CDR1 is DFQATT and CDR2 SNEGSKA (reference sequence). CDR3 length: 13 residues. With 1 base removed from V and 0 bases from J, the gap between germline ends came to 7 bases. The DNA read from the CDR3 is TGCAGTGCTAGAGTCGGGGGCTCCTACGAG. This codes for CSARVGGSYE. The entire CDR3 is CSARVGGSYEQYF.

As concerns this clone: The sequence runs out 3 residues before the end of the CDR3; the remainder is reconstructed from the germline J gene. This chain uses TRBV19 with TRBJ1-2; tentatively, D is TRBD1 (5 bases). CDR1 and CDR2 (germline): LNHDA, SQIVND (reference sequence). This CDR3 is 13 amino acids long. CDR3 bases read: TGTGCCAGTAGTATAAGTCCAGGGCAGTGC. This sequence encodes CASSISPGQC. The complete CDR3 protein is CASSISPGQCYTF.

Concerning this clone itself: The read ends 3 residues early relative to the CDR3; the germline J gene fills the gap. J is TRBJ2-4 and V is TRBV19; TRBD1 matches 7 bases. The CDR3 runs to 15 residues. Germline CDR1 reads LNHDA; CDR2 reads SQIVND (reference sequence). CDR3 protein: CASTRDSTFNYGQYF. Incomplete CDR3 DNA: TGTGCCAGTACCCGGGACAGCACTTTTAACTATGGT.

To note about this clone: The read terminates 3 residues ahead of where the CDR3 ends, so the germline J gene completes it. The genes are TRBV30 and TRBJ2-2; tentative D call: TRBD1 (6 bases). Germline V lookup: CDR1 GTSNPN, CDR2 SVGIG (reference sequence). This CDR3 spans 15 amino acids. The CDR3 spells CAWTEGRGIKEKLFF. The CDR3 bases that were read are TGTGCCTGGACCGAAGGCAGGGGAATCAAAGAAAAG. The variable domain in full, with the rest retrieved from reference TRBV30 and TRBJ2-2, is SQTIHQWPATLVQPVGSPLSLECTVEGTSNPNLYWYRQAAGRGLQLLFYSVGIGQISSEVPQNLSASRPQDRQFILSSKKLLLSDSGFYLCAWTEGRGIKEKLFFGEGSRLTVL.

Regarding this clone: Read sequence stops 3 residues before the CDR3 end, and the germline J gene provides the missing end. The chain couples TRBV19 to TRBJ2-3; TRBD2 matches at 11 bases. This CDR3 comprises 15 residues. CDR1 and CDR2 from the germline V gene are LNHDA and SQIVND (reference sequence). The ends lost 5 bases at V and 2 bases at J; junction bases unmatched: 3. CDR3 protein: CASSSLAGVTDTQYF. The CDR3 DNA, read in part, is TGTGCCAGTAGTTCACTAGCGGGGGTCACAGATACG.

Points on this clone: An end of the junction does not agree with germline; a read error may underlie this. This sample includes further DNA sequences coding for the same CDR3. The sequenced CDR3 bases are TGTGCCAGCTCACCGCAGGGGACCGAGGACACA. This encodes CASSPQGTEDT. In full, the CDR3 reads CASSPQGTEDTIYF. The V and J genes are TRBV18 and TRBJ1-3; D possibly corresponds to TRBD1 (6 bases). The read finishes 3 residues shy of the CDR3 end, and the germline J gene is used to complete it. This CDR3 contains 14 residues. Per the germline V gene, CDR1 is KGHSH and CDR2 is LQKENI.

The sequenced part of the CDR3 DNA is TGTGCCAGGTCCCGAGCGGGAGCTAGCACAGATACG. It is translated as CARSRAGASTDT. In full, the CDR3 reads CARSRAGASTDTQYF. This sequence joins TRBV2 and TRBJ2-3, with 8 bases fitting TRBD2. The CDR3 end is not reached by the read, which stops 3 residues before it; the germline J gene fills it in. The CDR3 is made up of 15 amino acids. CDR1 and CDR2 from the germline V gene are SNHLY and FYNNEI. Unmatched junction bases numbered 8, after V lost 9 bases and J lost 0 bases.

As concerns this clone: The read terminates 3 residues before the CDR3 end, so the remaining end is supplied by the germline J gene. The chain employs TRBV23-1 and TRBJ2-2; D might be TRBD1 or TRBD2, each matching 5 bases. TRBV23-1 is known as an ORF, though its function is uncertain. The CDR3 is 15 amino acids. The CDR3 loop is CARGEVYAGANVLFF. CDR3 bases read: TGCGCCAGGGGAGAGGTTTACGCTGGGGCCAACGTG.

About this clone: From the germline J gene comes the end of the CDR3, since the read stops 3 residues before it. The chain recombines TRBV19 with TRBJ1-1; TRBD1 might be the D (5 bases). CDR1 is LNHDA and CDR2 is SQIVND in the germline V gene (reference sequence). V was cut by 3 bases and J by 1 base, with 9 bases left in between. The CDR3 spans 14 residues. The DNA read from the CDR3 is TGTGCCAGTAGTATCCGGGGGGAGAACACTGAA. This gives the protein CASSIRGENTE. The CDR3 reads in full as CASSIRGENTEAFF.

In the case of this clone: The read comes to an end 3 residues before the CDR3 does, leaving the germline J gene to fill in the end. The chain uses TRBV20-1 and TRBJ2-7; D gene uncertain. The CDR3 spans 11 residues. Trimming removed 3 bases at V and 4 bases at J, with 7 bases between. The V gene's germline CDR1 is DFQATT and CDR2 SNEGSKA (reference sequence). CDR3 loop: CSASKKYEQYF. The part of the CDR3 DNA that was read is TGCAGTGCTAGTAAAAAATACGAG.

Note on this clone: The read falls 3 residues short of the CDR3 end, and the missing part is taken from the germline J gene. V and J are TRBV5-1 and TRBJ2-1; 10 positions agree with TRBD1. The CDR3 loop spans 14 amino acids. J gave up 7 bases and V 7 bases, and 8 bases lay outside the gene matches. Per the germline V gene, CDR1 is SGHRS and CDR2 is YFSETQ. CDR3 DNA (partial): TGCGCCAGCTCCTTGGACAGGGGGTGGAATGAG. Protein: CASSLDRGWNE. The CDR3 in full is CASSLDRGWNEQFF.

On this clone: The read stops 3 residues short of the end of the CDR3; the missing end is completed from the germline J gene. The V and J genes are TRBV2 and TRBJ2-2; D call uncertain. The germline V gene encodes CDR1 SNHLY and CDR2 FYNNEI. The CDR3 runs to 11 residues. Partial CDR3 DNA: TGTGCCAGCAGTGATAGAGTAGCG. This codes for CASSDRVA. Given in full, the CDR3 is CASSDRVALFF.

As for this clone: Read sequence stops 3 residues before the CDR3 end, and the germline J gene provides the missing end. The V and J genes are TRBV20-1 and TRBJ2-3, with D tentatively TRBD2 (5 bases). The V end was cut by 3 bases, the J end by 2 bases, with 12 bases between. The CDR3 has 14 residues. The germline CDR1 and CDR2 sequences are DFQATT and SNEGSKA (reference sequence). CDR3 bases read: TGCAGTGCTAGTCCCAGGACTCTCACAGATACG. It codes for CSASPRTLTDT. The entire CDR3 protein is CSASPRTLTDTQYF.

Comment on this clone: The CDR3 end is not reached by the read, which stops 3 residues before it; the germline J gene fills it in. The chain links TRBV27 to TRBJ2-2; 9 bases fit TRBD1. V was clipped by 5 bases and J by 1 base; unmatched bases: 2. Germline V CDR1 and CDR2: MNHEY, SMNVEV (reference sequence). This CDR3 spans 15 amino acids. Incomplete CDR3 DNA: TGTGCCAGCAGTAGGGACAGGGAGAACACCGGGGAG. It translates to CASSRDRENTGE. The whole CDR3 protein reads CASSRDRENTGELFF.

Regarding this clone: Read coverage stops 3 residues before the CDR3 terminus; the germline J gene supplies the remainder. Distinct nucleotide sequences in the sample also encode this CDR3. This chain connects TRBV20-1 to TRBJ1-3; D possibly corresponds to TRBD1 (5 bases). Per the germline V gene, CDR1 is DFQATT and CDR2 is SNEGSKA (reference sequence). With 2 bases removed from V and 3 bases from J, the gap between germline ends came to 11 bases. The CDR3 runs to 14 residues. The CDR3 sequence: CSARYQGIGNTIYF. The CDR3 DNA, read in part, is TGCAGTGCTAGATACCAGGGAATTGGAAACACC.

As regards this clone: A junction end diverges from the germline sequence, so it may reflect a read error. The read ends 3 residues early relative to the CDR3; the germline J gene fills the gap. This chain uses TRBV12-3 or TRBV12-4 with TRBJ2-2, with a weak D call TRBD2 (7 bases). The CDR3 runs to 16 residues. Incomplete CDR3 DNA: TGTGCCAGCAGTTTCATGGGGGGGGCGAACACTGGGGAG. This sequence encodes CASSFMGGANTGE. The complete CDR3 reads CASSFMGGANTGELFF.

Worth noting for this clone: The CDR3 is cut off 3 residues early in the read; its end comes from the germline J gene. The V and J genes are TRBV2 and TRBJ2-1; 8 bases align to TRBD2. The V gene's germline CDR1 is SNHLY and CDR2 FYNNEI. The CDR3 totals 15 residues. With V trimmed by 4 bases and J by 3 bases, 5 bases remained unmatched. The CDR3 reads CASSAPLAVYNEQFF. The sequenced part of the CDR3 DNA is TGTGCCAGCAGTGCCCCACTAGCGGTCTACAATGAG.

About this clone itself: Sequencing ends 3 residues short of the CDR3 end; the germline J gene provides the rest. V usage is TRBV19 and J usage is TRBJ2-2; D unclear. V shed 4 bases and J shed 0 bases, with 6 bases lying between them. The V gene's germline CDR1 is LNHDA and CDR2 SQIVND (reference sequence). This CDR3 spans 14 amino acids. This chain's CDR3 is CASSNTANTGELFF. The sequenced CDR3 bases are TGTGCCAGTAGTAATACAGCGAACACCGGGGAG.

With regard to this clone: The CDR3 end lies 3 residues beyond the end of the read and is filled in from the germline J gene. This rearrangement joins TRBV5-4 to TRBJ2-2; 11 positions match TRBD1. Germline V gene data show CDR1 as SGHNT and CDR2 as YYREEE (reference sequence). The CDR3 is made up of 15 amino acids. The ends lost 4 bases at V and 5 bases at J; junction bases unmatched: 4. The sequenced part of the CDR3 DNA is TGTGCCAGCAGCCGGGGACAGGGGGGGACCGGGGAG. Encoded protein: CASSRGQGGTGE. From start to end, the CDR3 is CASSRGQGGTGELFF.

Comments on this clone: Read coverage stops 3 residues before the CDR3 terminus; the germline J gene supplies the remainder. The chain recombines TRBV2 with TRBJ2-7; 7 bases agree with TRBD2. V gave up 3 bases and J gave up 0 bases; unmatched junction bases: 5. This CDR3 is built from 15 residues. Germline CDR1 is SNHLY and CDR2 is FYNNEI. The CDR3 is CASSDTGTISYEQYF. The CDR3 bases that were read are TGTGCCAGCAGTGACACCGGGACTATCTCCTACGAG.

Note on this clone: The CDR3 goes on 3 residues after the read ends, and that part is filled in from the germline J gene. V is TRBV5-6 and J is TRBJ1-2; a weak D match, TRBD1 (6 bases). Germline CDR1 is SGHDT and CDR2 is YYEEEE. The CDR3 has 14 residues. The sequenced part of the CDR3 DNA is TGTGCCAGCAGCTACCAACAGGGCTGGAATGAC. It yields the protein CASSYQQGWND. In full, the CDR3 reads CASSYQQGWNDYTF.

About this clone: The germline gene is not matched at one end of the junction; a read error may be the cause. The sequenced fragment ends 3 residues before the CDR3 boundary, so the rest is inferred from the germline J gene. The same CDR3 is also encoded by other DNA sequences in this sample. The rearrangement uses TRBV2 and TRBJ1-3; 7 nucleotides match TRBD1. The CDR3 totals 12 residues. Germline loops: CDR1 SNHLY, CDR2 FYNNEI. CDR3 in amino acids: CASGQEGNTIYF. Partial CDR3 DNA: TGTGCCAGCGGACAGGAAGGAAACACA.

CDR3 amino acids: CASRDSGVYSPLFF. CDR3 DNA (partial): TGTGCCAGCAGGGATTCGGGGGTTTATTCACCA. This chain connects TRBV2 to TRBJ1-4; tentative D call: TRBD1 (5 bases). The read stops 3 residues short of the end of the CDR3; the missing end is completed from the germline J gene. CDR3 length: 14 residues. Germline V CDR1 and CDR2: SNHLY, FYNNEI. The variable domain in full, completed from reference TRBV2 and TRBJ1-4, reads EPEVTQTPSHQVTQMGQEVILRCVPISNHLYFYWYRQILGQKVEFLVSFYNNEISEKSEIFDDQFSVERPDGSNFTLKIRSTKLEDSAMYFCASRDSGVYSPLFFGSGTQLSVL.